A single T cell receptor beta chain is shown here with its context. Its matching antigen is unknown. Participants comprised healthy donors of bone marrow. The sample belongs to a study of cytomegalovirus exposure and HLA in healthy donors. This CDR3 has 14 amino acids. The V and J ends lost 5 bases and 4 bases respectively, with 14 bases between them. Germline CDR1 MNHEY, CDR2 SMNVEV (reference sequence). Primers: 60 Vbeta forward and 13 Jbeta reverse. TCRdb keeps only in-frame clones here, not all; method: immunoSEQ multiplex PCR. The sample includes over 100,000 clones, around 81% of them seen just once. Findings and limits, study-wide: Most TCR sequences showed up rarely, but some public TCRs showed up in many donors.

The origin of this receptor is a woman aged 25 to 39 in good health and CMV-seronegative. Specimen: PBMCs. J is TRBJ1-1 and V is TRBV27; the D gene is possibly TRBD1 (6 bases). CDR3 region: CASSKTGLSTEAFF. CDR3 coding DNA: TGTGCCAGCAGTAAAACAGGGCTGAGCACTGAAGCTTTCTTT.